These 21 T cell receptor beta chains came from one sample sequenced in a study of identical twins. Using its own MiXCR run on the 5' RACE reads, TCRdb lists one record per CDR3 protein. The data show 400,000 to 650,000 distinct CDR3 sequences, 22% seen once. These sequences were also reported in another study, on T cells expressing NK-cell markers.

Sequenced material: CD4+ T cells sorted from blood. These receptors came from a woman between 18 and 29 years old in good health.

The V call is TRBV2, the J call TRBJ2-3; tentative D call: TRBD2 (6 bases). Deletions cut 7 bases from V and 5 bases from J, with 10 bases between. The CDR3 sequence is 12 residues long. Germline V gene sequence: CDR1 SNHLY, CDR2 FYNNEI. CDR3 nucleotide sequence: TGTGCCAGCACGGGGGACGGAGATACGCAGTATTTT. Residues: CASTGDGDTQYF.

This clonotype was seen repeatedly, ten times or more. A much larger clone differs by one base, so this may be a read error. The chain carries TRBV20-1 and TRBJ2-1; 7 nucleotides align to TRBD2. J gave up 3 bases and V 4 bases, and 0 bases lay outside the gene matches. Per germline, CDR1 DFQATT and CDR2 SNEGSKA (reference sequence). This CDR3 has 12 amino acids. The CDR3 here is CSAKRDYNEQFF. The CDR3 DNA is TGCAGTGCTAAGCGGGACTACAATGAGCAGTTCTTC.

This clonotype was observed a few times. This chain joins TRBV20-1 and TRBJ1-1, with 8 bases aligning to TRBD1. The CDR3 is 15 residues long. Trimming at V came to 6 bases and at J to 5 bases, leaving 14 bases not matched to a gene. CDR1 is DFQATT, CDR2 SNEGSKA, per germline (reference sequence). As DNA, the CDR3 is TGCAGTGCCGGGGGGGGACAGGATGAAGGGACTGAAGCTTTCTTT. Translation gives CSAGGGQDEGTEAFF.

The V and J genes are TRBV11-3 and TRBJ1-1; D possibly corresponds to TRBD1 (5 bases). CDR1 SGHNT and CDR2 YENEEA come from the germline V gene. The CDR3 is 13 amino acids. Trimming shortened V by 7 bases and J by 1 base, and 10 bases separated the two germline ends. The CDR3 coding sequence is TGTGCCAGCACTGGGACGAGGAACACTGAAGCTTTCTTT. It translates to CASTGTRNTEAFF.

In its sample, this clonotype was seen a few times. The rearrangement links TRBV7-2 to TRBJ2-2; D unresolved. The V gene's germline CDR1 is SGHTA and CDR2 FQGNSA. The CDR3 loop spans 13 amino acids. Trimming stripped 5 bases from V and 6 bases from J, with 10 bases between. The chain's CDR3 is CASSPTGSGELFF. The CDR3, as DNA: TGTGCCAGCAGCCCAACGGGTTCCGGGGAGCTGTTTTTT.

The chain is built from TRBV9 and TRBJ1-3; D not resolved. Germline V gives CDR1 SGDLS, CDR2 YYNGEE. V lost 3 bases and J 0 bases, leaving 7 bases between the germline ends. This CDR3 region has 14 residues. CDR3: CASSARVSGNTIYF. CDR3 sequence (DNA): TGTGCCAGCAGCGCCCGAGTCTCTGGAAACACCATATATTTT.

This clonotype was recorded a few times. The rearrangement links TRBV6-6 to TRBJ2-3, with a possible D match to TRBD2 (6 bases). Germline CDR1 is MNHNY and CDR2 is SVGAGI (reference sequence). This CDR3 contains 13 residues. The V and J ends lost 6 bases and 3 bases respectively, with 10 bases between them. CDR3 residues: CASRGGGTDTQYF. The CDR3 DNA sequence: TGTGCCAGCAGGGGAGGTGGGACAGATACGCAGTATTTT.

In this sample, this clonotype turned up a few times. The V call is TRBV20-1, the J call TRBJ2-1; D is unresolved. The germline V gene encodes CDR1 DFQATT and CDR2 SNEGSKA (reference sequence). The germline V and J ends were trimmed by 3 bases and 4 bases, with 10 bases remaining between them. The CDR3 totals 13 residues. This CDR3 is CSASSNGYNEQFF. CDR3 nucleotide sequence: TGCAGTGCTAGCAGCAACGGTTACAATGAGCAGTTCTTC.

The chain carries TRBV6-2 or TRBV6-3 and TRBJ2-1; the match to TRBD2 covers 11 bases. CDR1 is MNHEY and CDR2 is SVGEGT in the germline V gene. V dropped 7 bases and J dropped 10; count of bases not matched to a gene: 15. The CDR3 is 16 residues long. In nucleotides, the CDR3 is TGTGCCAGCACCCACTCTCCGGGACTAGCGGTAGGAGAGCAGTTCTTC. It yields the protein CASTHSPGLAVGEQFF.

This clonotype has at least ten counts. V usage is TRBV14 and J usage is TRBJ2-5; D uncertain. CDR3 length: 12 residues. Germline CDR1 and CDR2: SGHDN and FVKESK. Trimming pared 1 base from V and 4 bases from J, leaving 4 bases between. CDR3 residues: CASSQVRETQYF. Written as DNA, the CDR3 is TGTGCCAGCAGCCAAGTTAGAGAGACCCAGTACTTC.

The rearrangement uses TRBV7-9 and TRBJ1-6, with 11 nucleotides matching TRBD1. The junction had 7 bases not matched to a gene; V was cut back by 5 bases and J by 7 bases. This CDR3 has 16 amino acids. Germline CDR1 and CDR2: SEHNR and FQNEAQ (reference sequence). The CDR3 nucleotides are TGTGCCAGCAGCCCCTCGGGACAGGGGGAAAATTCACCCCTCCACTTT. Protein: CASSPSGQGENSPLHF.

This chain joins TRBV10-1 and TRBJ2-2; 8 positions match TRBD1. Germline CDR1 is WNHNN and CDR2 is SYGVQD (reference sequence). The CDR3 covers 13 residues. The junction had 2 bases not matched to a gene; V was cut back by 6 bases and J by 5 bases. The CDR3 loop reads CASSRDRTGELFF. The CDR3 DNA reads TGCGCCAGCAGCCGGGACAGGACCGGGGAGCTGTTTTTT.

Only a few counts were recorded for this clonotype. This rearrangement joins TRBV20-1 to TRBJ2-7; TRBD2 matches 8 bases. Germline assignment: CDR1 DFQATT and CDR2 SNEGSKA (reference sequence). The CDR3 covers 13 residues. The V gene end was trimmed by 6 bases and the J gene end by 7 bases; junction bases not matched to a gene: 11. CDR3 region: CSAGVAGGKEQYF. In DNA, the CDR3 is TGCAGTGCGGGAGTGGCGGGAGGAAAGGAGCAGTACTTC.

This clonotype has only a few counts. The chain links TRBV5-1 to TRBJ2-3, with 7 bases identical to TRBD2. The J segment lost 6 bases and the V segment lost 5 bases, leaving 12 bases of the junction unmatched. The germline V gene encodes CDR1 SGHRS and CDR2 YFSETQ. This CDR3 has 15 residues. For the CDR3, the DNA is TGCGCCAGCAGAGAGGCGGGTCGGACTAGGGATACGCAGTATTTT. Amino acids: CASREAGRTRDTQYF.

In regard to this clonotype: One end of the junction does not line up with germline, which may come from a read error. This chain links TRBV6-5 with TRBJ1-3; TRBD1 might be the D (5 bases). CDR1 and CDR2 from the germline V gene are MNHEY and SVGAGI. There are 17 residues in the CDR3. The CDR3 is CASSYVTGLPSGNTTYF. CDR3 in DNA: TGTGCCAGCAGTTACGTTACAGGACTCCCCTCTGGAAACACCACATATTTT.

The chain employs TRBV12-3 or TRBV12-4 and TRBJ2-1; weak D call: TRBD2 (6 bases). Between the trimmed V and J ends, which lost 2 bases and 8 bases, there was a span of 13 bases. The CDR3 loop spans 14 amino acids. The CDR3 region has the DNA TGTGCCAGCAGTTTAAGTGCCACGGGGGATGAGCAGTTCTTC. It codes for CASSLSATGDEQFF.

This clonotype has just a few counts. The chain couples TRBV4-3 to TRBJ2-1; 7 positions agree with TRBD1. CDR1 is LGHNA, CDR2 YSLEER, per germline. The trim removed 6 bases at V and 0 bases at J, leaving 11 bases unmatched. The CDR3 has 17 amino acids. The CDR3 bases are TGCGCCAGCAGTCAGAGACAGGGACCCACCTCCTACAATGAGCAGTTCTTC. This gives the protein CASSQRQGPTSYNEQFF.

This clonotype was detected a few times. CDR3 coding DNA: TGCAGTGCTAGAGCAGGGCGAGGGTCCTACGAGCAGTACTTC. This translates into CSARAGRGSYEQYF. The chain uses TRBV20-1 and TRBJ2-7; D might be TRBD1 or TRBD2, each matching 5 bases. The CDR3 length is 14 residues. CDR1 DFQATT and CDR2 SNEGSKA come from the germline V gene (reference sequence). Between the trimmed V and J ends, which lost 1 base and 1 base, there was a span of 11 bases.

This clonotype was seen a handful of times. The chain carries TRBV5-6 and TRBJ2-7; a possible D gene is TRBD1 (7 bases). Trimming left V 4 bases short and J 5 bases short, with 16 bases between. The CDR3 extends over 14 amino acids. Per germline, CDR1 SGHDT and CDR2 YYEEEE. The CDR3 region has the DNA TGTGCCAGCAGCCGCGGGAAGGGGGCCCACGAGCAGTACTTC. Residues: CASSRGKGAHEQYF.

The V call is TRBV5-6, the J call TRBJ1-1; TRBD1 aligns across 9 bases. The CDR3 contains 16 residues. CDR1 is SGHDT, CDR2 YYEEEE, per germline. V was pared by 4 bases and J by 0 bases, with 7 bases of the junction left unmatched. This CDR3 is CASSQDRGFLNTEAFF. CDR3 nucleotides: TGTGCCAGCAGCCAAGACAGGGGGTTTTTGAACACTGAAGCTTTCTTT.

J is TRBJ2-1 and V is TRBV7-2; D remains unclear. This CDR3 spans 12 amino acids. The ends were cut back, 0 bases at V and 8 bases at J, with 5 bases in the middle. Germline lookup yields CDR1 SGHTA and CDR2 FQGNSA. The CDR3 spells CASSLASDEQFF. CDR3 sequence (DNA): TGTGCCAGCAGCTTAGCCTCCGATGAGCAGTTCTTC.